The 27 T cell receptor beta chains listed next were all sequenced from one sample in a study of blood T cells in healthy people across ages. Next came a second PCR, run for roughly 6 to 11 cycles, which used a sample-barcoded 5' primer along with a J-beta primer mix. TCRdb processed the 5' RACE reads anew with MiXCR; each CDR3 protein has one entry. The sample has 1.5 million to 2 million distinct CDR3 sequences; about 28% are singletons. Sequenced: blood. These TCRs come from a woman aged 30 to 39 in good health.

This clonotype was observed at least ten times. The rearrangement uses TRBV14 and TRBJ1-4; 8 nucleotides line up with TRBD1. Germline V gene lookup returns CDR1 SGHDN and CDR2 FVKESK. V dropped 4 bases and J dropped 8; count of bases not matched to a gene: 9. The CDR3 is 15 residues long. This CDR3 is CASSLKTGAGEKLFF. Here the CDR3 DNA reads TGTGCCAGCAGCCTAAAGACAGGGGCGGGAGAAAAACTGTTTTTT.

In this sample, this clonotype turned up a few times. CDR3 bases: TGTGCCAGCAGCCGAAGCAGTGTCCAACAGCCCCAGCATTTT. It is translated as CASSRSSVQQPQHF. The chain uses TRBV3-1 and TRBJ1-5; D is ambiguous. Germline V gene data show CDR1 as LGHDT and CDR2 as YNNKEL (reference sequence). The ends were cut back, 4 bases at V and 7 bases at J, with 14 bases in the middle. This CDR3 has 14 amino acids.

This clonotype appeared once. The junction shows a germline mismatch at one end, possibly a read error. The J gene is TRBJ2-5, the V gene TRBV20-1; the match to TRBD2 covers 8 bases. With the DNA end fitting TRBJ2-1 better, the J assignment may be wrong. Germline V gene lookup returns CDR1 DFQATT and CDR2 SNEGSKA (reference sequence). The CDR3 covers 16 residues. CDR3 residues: CSARDYDGGDQETQFF. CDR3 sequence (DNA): TGCAGCGCTAGAGATTATGACGGGGGGGATCAAGAGACCCAGTTCTTC.

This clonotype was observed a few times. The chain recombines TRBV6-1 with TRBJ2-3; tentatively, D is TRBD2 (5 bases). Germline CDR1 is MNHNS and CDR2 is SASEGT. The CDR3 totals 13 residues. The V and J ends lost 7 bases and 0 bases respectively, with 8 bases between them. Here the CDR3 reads CASITGSTDTQYF. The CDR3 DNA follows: TGTGCCAGCATTACGGGAAGCACAGATACGCAGTATTTT.

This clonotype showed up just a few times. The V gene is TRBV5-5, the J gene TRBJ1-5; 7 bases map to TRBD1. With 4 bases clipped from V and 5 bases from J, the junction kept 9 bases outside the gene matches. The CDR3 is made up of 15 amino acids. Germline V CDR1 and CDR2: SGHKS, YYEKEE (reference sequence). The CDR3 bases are TGTGCCAGCAGCATGGGGACAGAAGTTTATCAGCCCCAGCATTTT. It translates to CASSMGTEVYQPQHF.

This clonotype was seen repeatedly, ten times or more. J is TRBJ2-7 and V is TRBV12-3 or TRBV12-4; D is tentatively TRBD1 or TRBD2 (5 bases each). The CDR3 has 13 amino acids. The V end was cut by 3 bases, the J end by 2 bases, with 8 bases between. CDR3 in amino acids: CASSFGAPYEQYF. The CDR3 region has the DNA TGTGCCAGCAGTTTCGGGGCCCCCTACGAGCAGTACTTC.

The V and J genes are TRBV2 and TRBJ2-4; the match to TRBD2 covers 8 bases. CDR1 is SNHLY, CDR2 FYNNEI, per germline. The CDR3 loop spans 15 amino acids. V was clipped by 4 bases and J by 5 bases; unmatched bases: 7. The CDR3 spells CASSGERGPENIQYF. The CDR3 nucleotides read TGTGCCAGCAGTGGGGAGCGGGGGCCTGAAAACATTCAGTACTTC.

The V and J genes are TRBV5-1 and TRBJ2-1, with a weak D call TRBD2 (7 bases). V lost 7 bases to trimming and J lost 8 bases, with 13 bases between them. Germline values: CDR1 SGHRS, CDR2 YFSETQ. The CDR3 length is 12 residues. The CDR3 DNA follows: TGCGCCAGCGCGCCGGGGGGCCATGAGCAGTTCTTC. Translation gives CASAPGGHEQFF.

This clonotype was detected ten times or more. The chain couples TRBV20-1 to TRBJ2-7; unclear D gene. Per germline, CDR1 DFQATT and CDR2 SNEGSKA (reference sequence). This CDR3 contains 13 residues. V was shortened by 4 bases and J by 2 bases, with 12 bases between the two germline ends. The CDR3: CSANPTDTYEQYF. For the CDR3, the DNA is TGCAGTGCTAACCCGACGGATACCTACGAGCAGTACTTC.

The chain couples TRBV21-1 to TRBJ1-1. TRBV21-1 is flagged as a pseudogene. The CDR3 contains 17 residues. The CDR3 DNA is TGTGCCAGCAGCAAAGATGCATCAGGTCACGGGAACACTGAAGCTTTCTTT. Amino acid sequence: CASSKDASGHGNTEAFF.

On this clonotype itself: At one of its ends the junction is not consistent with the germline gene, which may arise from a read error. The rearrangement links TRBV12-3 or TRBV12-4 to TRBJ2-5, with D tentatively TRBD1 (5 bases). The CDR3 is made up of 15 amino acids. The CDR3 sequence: CAGSLGPQLIETQYF. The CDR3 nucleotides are TGTGCCGGCAGTTTGGGGCCGCAATTAATAGAGACCCAGTACTTC.

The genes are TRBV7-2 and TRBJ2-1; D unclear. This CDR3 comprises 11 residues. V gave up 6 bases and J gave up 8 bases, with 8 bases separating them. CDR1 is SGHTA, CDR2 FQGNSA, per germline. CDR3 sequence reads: CASRTGHEQFF. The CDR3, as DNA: TGTGCCAGCAGAACCGGCCATGAGCAGTTCTTC.

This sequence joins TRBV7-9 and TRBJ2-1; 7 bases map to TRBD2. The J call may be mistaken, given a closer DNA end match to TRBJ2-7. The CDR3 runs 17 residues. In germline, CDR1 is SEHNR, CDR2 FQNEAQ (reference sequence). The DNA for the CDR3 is TGTGCCAGCAGCTTACTCTGGGAGGGCTCCTCCTACAATGAGCAGTACTTC. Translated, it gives CASSLLWEGSSYNEQYF.

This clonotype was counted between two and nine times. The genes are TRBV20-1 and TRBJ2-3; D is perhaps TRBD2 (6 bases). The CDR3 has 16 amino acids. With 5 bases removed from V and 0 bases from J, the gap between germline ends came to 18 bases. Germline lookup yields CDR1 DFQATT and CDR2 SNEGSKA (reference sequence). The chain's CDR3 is CSAPPGALISTDTQYF. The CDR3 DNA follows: TGCAGTGCTCCACCGGGAGCCCTTATAAGCACAGATACGCAGTATTTT.

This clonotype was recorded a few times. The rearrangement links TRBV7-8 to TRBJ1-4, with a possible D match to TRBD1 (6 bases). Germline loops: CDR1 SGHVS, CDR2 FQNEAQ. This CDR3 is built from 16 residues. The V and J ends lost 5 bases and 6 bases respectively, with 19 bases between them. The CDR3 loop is CASSRSSVGGYEKLFF. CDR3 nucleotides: TGTGCCAGCAGCCGGAGCTCGGTCGGGGGCTATGAAAAACTGTTTTTT.

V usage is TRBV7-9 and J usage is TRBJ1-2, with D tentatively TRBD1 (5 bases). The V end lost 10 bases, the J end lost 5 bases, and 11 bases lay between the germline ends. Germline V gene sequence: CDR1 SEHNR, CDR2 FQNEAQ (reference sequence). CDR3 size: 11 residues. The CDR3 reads CATGPEYGYTF. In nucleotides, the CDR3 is TGTGCCACAGGGCCAGAATATGGCTACACCTTC.

CDR3 loop: CASSPGGRNYTF. For the CDR3, the DNA is TGTGCCAGCAGTCCTGGGGGCCGGAACTACACCTTC. This rearrangement joins TRBV28 to TRBJ1-2; perhaps TRBD1 as D (6 bases). Trimming removed 5 bases from V and 10 bases from J, with 14 bases in between. CDR1 MDHEN and CDR2 SYDVKM come from the germline V gene. The length of the CDR3 is 12 residues.

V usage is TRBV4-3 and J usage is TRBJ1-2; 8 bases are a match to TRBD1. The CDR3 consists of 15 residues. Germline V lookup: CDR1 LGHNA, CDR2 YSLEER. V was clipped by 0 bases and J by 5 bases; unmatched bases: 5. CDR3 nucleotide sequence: TGCGCCAGCAGCCAAGAAGACGACAGGGGTTATGGCTACACCTTC. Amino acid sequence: CASSQEDDRGYGYTF.

The CDR3 loop reads CAWSGTIPGLGNTEAFF. In DNA, the CDR3 is TGTGCCTGGAGTGGGACGATTCCGGGACTTGGGAACACTGAAGCTTTCTTT. J is TRBJ1-1 and V is TRBV30; D may be TRBD1 (5 bases). This CDR3 contains 17 residues. V was clipped by 1 base and J by 1 base, with 19 bases between them. Germline CDR1 GTSNPN, CDR2 SVGIG (reference sequence).

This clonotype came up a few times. CDR3 nucleotides: TGTGCCAGCTCCTGGCAGACGCAGAGCTACACCTTC. Translated: CASSWQTQSYTF. This sequence joins TRBV6-1 and TRBJ1-2; D call uncertain. V lost 8 bases and J lost 9, with 16 bases in between. Germline V gene lookup returns CDR1 MNHNS and CDR2 SASEGT. This CDR3 contains 12 residues.

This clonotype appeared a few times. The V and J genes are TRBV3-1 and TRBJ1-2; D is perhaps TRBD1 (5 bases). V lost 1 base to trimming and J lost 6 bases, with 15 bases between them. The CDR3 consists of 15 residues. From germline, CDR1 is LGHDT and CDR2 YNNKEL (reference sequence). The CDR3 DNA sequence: TGTGCCAGCAGCCAAGGGGGAGCCAGGGTGAATGGCTACACCTTC. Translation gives CASSQGGARVNGYTF.

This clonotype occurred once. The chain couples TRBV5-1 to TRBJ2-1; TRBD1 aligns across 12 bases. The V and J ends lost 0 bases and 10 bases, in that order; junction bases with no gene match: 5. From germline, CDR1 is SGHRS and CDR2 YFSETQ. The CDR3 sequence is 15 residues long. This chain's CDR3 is CASSLVGQGAQEQFF. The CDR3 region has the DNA TGCGCCAGCAGCTTGGTGGGACAGGGGGCGCAGGAGCAGTTCTTC. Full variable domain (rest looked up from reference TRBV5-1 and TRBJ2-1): KAGVTQTPRYLIKTRGQQVTLSCSPISGHRSVSWYQQTPGQGLQFLFEYFSETQRNKGNFPGRFSGRQFSNSRSEMNVSTLELGDSALYLCASSLVGQGAQEQFFGPGTRLTVL.

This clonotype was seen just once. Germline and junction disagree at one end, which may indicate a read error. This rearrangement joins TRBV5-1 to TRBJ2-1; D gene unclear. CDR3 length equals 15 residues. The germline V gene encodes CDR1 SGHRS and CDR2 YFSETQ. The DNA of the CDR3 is TGCGCCAGCAGCTTGGCCGCTGGATCCTACAATGAGCAGATCTTC. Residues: CASSLAAGSYNEQIF. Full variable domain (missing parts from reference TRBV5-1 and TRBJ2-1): KAGVTQTPRYLIKTRGQQVTLSCSPISGHRSVSWYQQTPGQGLQFLFEYFSETQRNKGNFPGRFSGRQFSNSRSEMNVSTLELGDSALYLCASSLAAGSYNEQIFGPGTRLTVL.

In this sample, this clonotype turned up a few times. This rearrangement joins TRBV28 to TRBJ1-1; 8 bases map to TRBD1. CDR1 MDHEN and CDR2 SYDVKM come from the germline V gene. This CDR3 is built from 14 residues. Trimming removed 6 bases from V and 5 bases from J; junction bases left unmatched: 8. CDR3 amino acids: CASRGRGRVTEAFF. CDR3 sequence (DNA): TGTGCCAGCAGGGGCAGGGGGCGTGTTACTGAAGCTTTCTTT.

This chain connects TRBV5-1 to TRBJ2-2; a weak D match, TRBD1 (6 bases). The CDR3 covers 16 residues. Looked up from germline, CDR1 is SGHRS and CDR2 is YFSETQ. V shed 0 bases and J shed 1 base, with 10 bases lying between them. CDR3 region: CASSLEWGLNTGELFF. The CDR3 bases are TGCGCCAGCAGCTTGGAGTGGGGGCTGAACACCGGGGAGCTGTTTTTT.

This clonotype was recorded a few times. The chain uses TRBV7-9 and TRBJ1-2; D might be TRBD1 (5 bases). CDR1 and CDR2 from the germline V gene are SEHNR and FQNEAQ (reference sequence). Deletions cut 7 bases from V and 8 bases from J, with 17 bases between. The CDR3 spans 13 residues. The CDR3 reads CASNPPRDRGYTF. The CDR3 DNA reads TGTGCCAGCAACCCTCCCAGGGACCGGGGCTACACCTTC.

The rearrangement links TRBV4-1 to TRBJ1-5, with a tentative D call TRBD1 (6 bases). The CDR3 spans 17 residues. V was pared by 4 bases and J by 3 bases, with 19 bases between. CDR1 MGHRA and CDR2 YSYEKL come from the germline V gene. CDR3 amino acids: CASSRPEGGYNNQPQHF. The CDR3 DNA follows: TGCGCCAGCAGCCGCCCGGAGGGGGGCTACAACAATCAGCCCCAGCATTTT.